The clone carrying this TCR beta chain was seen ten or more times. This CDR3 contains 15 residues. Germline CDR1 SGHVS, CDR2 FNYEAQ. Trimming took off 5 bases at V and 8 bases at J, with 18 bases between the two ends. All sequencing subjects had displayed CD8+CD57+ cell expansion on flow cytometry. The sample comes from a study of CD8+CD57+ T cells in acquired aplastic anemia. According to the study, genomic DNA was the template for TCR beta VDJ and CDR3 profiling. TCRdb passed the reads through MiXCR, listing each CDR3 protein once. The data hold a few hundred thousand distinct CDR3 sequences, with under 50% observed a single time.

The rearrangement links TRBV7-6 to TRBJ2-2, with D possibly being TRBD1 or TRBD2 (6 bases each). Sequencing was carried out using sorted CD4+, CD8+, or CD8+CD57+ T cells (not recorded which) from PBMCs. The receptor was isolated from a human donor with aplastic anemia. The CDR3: CASSPVSGGGGELFF. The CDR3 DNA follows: TGTGCCAGCAGCCCCGTATCCGGGGGCGGAGGGGAGCTGTTTTTT.